Shown below are 31 T cell receptor beta chains from a single sample sequenced in a study of tissue T cells after allogeneic stem cell transplantation. Using immunoSEQ multiplex PCR, the repertoire was profiled, and TCRdb retains in-frame clones only, with some absent. This repertoire shows over a thousand clones, 85% found once; its top ten account for approximately 5.4%. The sample in question was esophageal tissue, obtained at autopsy. All receptors come from a male patient aged 35-70 years with steroid-refractory graft-versus-host disease after an allogeneic stem cell transplant. Some T cells may be graft donor cells.

This sequence joins TRBV15 and TRBJ2-5; 11 bases fit TRBD1. From germline, CDR1 is LNHNV and CDR2 YYDKDF (reference sequence). With V trimmed by 9 bases and J by 5 bases, 20 bases remained unmatched. The CDR3 loop spans 18 amino acids. CDR3 coding DNA: TGTGCCACTTCCAGGAGAGGGACAGGGGGAGTAGTGGAGGAGACCCAGTACTTC. It specifies CATSRRGTGGVVEETQYF.

J is TRBJ1-1 and V is TRBV5-4; D gene ambiguous. CDR1 is SGHNT, CDR2 YYREEE, per germline (reference sequence). V was cut by 1 base and J by 2 bases, with 9 bases left in between. The CDR3 totals 14 residues. CDR3 DNA sequence: TGTGCCAGCAGCTTGTCACTATTTAACACTGAAGCTTTCTTT. Its translation: CASSLSLFNTEAFF.

This chain connects TRBV9 to TRBJ1-3; D gene ambiguous. CDR1 is SGDLS and CDR2 is YYNGEE in the germline V gene. The V end was cut by 0 bases, the J end by 4 bases, with 11 bases between. This CDR3 is built from 15 residues. The CDR3 loop reads CASSVERVPGNTIYF. The CDR3, as DNA: TGTGCCAGCAGCGTAGAAAGGGTCCCGGGAAACACCATATATTTT.

V and J are TRBV3-1 (or the pseudogene TRBV3-2) and TRBJ2-7; possible D gene TRBD2, 6 bases. The CDR3 covers 15 residues. V was trimmed by 0 bases and J by 0 bases, leaving 9 bases between them. CDR1 is LGHDT, CDR2 YNNKEL, per germline (reference sequence). The CDR3 spells CASSQDGGISYEQYF. CDR3 sequence (DNA): TGTGCCAGCAGCCAAGATGGAGGGATCTCCTACGAGCAGTACTTC.

This clone occurred a few times. The V call is TRBV9, the J call TRBJ2-1, with 8 bases aligning to TRBD2. Looked up from germline, CDR1 is SGDLS and CDR2 is YYNGEE. This CDR3 region has 16 residues. V shed 2 bases and J 9 bases; nucleotides not matched to a gene: 13. The CDR3 spells CASSVGGRLAGGEQFF. CDR3 DNA sequence: TGTGCCAGCAGCGTCGGAGGTCGGCTTGCGGGGGGTGAGCAGTTCTTC.

With regard to this clone: It is likely a read error, because the conserved phenylalanine at the end of the CDR3 is missing. The DNA is left out, because the CDR3 cannot be placed on it with certainty; the CDR3 is given as TCRdb lists it. This chain joins TRBV2 and TRBJ1-4. The CDR3 region is 11 residues in length, termini included. Germline values: CDR1 SNHLY, CDR2 FYNNEI. The CDR3 loop is CASSEASSLTL.

The rearrangement uses TRBV19 and TRBJ1-4; D may be TRBD1 (5 bases). Trimming removed 5 bases from V and 6 bases from J, with 13 bases in between. The germline gives CDR1 LNHDA, CDR2 SQIVND (reference sequence). This CDR3 contains 14 residues. In DNA, the CDR3 is TGTGCCAGTAGTTTTGGGGGGTACCATGAAAAACTGTTTTTT. It translates to CASSFGGYHEKLFF.

This clone was counted a single time. For the CDR3, the DNA is TGTGCCAGTAGTATGGCGGCGGGGGGCTTAATATCCGGGGAGCTGTTTTTT. It is translated as CASSMAAGGLISGELFF. This chain uses TRBV19 with TRBJ2-2, with 8 bases aligning to TRBD2. The CDR3 sequence is 17 residues long. The J segment lost 6 bases and the V segment lost 3 bases, leaving 12 bases of the junction unmatched. CDR1 and CDR2 from the germline V gene are LNHDA and SQIVND (reference sequence).

The chain links TRBV28 to TRBJ1-4; possibly TRBD1 for D (6 bases). This CDR3 has 13 residues. The V end was cut by 8 bases, the J end by 8 bases, with 15 bases between. In germline, CDR1 is MDHEN, CDR2 SYDVKM. The CDR3 bases are TGTGCCAGCTCCGGGGGCTTTCGAGAAAAACTGTTTTTT. Its translation is CASSGGFREKLFF. Filled out from reference TRBV28 and TRBJ1-4, the complete variable domain reads DVKVTQSSRYLVKRTGEKVFLECVQDMDHENMFWYRQDPGLGLRLIYFSYDVKMKEKGDIPEGYSVSREKKERFSLILESASTNQTSMYLCASSGGFREKLFFGSGTQLSVL.

The chain is built from TRBV27 and TRBJ1-2; 8 positions match TRBD1. Germline CDR1 and CDR2: MNHEY and SMNVEV (reference sequence). There are 15 residues in the CDR3. V dropped 6 bases and J dropped 3; count of bases not matched to a gene: 9. The DNA for the CDR3 is TGTGCCAGCAGGTCGGGGACAGGCGCGGACTATGGCTACACCTTC. It specifies CASRSGTGADYGYTF.

CDR3 region: CASSEGSVDNSPLHF. The CDR3 bases are TGTGCCAGCAGTGAAGGGTCAGTCGATAATTCACCCCTCCACTTT. The rearrangement uses TRBV2 and TRBJ1-6; no clear D gene. Germline V gene sequence: CDR1 SNHLY, CDR2 FYNNEI. V was pared by 1 base and J by 5 bases, with 9 bases between. CDR3 size: 15 residues. Full variable domain (missing parts from reference TRBV2 and TRBJ1-6): EPEVTQTPSHQVTQMGQEVILRCVPISNHLYFYWYRQILGQKVEFLVSFYNNEISEKSEIFDDQFSVERPDGSNFTLKIRSTKLEDSAMYFCASSEGSVDNSPLHFGNGTRLTVT.

This chain uses TRBV19 with TRBJ2-5, with 7 bases lining up with TRBD2. V trimming: 3 bases; J trimming: 1 base; junction bases outside the gene matches: 5. CDR1 and CDR2 from the germline V gene are LNHDA and SQIVND (reference sequence). The CDR3 contains 15 residues. CDR3 DNA: TGTGCCAGTAGTATCCCCTGGGGGGGCCAAGAGACCCAGTACTTC. The encoded protein is CASSIPWGGQETQYF.

The rearrangement links TRBV28 to TRBJ1-1; 7 bases are a match to TRBD1. Germline V gene lookup returns CDR1 MDHEN and CDR2 SYDVKM. Trimming at V came to 6 bases and at J to 0 bases, leaving 10 bases not matched to a gene. The CDR3 sequence is 16 residues long. CDR3 nucleotide sequence: TGTGCCAGCAGACCTCCTCCGGGACAGCTGAACACTGAAGCTTTCTTT. It is translated as CASRPPPGQLNTEAFF. The entire variable domain, with the rest obtained from reference TRBV28 and TRBJ1-1, is as follows: DVKVTQSSRYLVKRTGEKVFLECVQDMDHENMFWYRQDPGLGLRLIYFSYDVKMKEKGDIPEGYSVSREKKERFSLILESASTNQTSMYLCASRPPPGQLNTEAFFGQGTRLTVV.

The V and J genes are TRBV6-5 and TRBJ1-2, with D maybe TRBD1 (5 bases). CDR3 length: 13 residues. The V gene's germline CDR1 is MNHEY and CDR2 SVGAGI. The V end lost 2 bases, the J end lost 6 bases, and 10 bases lay between the germline ends. As DNA, the CDR3 is TGTGCCAGCAGTTACGACAGCAGAGATGGCTACACCTTC. It encodes CASSYDSRDGYTF.

The chain employs TRBV7-2 and TRBJ1-2; D call uncertain. Germline loops: CDR1 SGHTA, CDR2 FQGNSA. This CDR3 has 14 amino acids. The germline V and J ends were trimmed by 7 bases and 4 bases, with 16 bases remaining between them. CDR3 amino acids: CASTPGEGPYGYTF. The CDR3 region has the DNA TGTGCCAGCACCCCCGGCGAGGGTCCCTATGGCTACACCTTC.

V and J are TRBV9 and TRBJ2-2; D gene ambiguous. Germline CDR1 SGDLS, CDR2 YYNGEE. The V and J ends lost 0 bases and 7 bases respectively, with 10 bases between them. There are 14 residues in the CDR3. The chain's CDR3 is CASSVVRVHGELFF. CDR3 coding DNA: TGTGCCAGCAGCGTAGTAAGAGTTCACGGGGAGCTGTTTTTT.

The CDR3 loop reads CASSQSGNRNFGSGNTIYF. DNA for the CDR3: TGTGCCAGCAGCCAGAGCGGGAACAGGAACTTCGGCTCTGGAAACACCATATATTTT. The rearrangement uses TRBV5-5 and TRBJ1-3; perhaps TRBD1 as D (5 bases). The CDR3 consists of 19 residues. Germline lookup yields CDR1 SGHKS and CDR2 YYEKEE (reference sequence). V shed 4 bases and J shed 0 bases, with 23 bases lying between them.

This clone has a handful of counts. The chain couples TRBV6-5 to TRBJ2-3, with 9 bases aligning to TRBD1. The ends lost 1 base at V and 3 bases at J; junction bases unmatched: 5. The CDR3 covers 16 residues. Germline V gene lookup returns CDR1 MNHEY and CDR2 SVGAGI. CDR3 sequence: CASSYYRTGDTDTQYF. CDR3 DNA: TGTGCCAGCAGTTACTATCGGACAGGGGATACAGATACGCAGTATTTT.

This sequence joins TRBV3-1 (or the pseudogene TRBV3-2) and TRBJ2-3; TRBD2 aligns across 8 bases. Looked up from germline, CDR1 is LGHDT and CDR2 is YNNKEL (reference sequence). V lost 3 bases and J lost 1; bases outside the gene matches: 3. CDR3 size: 15 residues. The CDR3 here is CASSQAGLGTDTQYF. CDR3 DNA sequence: TGTGCCAGCAGCCAGGCGGGACTAGGCACAGATACGCAGTATTTT.

V and J are TRBV7-2 and TRBJ2-7; D call uncertain. The CDR3 has 13 residues. Trimming stripped 1 base from V and 3 bases from J, with 7 bases between. CDR1 is SGHTA and CDR2 is FQGNSA in the germline V gene. DNA of the CDR3: TGTGCCAGCAGCTTAGTTAGCAACTACGAGCAGTACTTC. Its protein is CASSLVSNYEQYF.

V is TRBV6-5 and J is TRBJ1-2, with TRBD1 matching 8 bases. This CDR3 has 14 residues. The trim removed 6 bases at V and 3 bases at J, leaving 6 bases unmatched. Germline CDR1 reads MNHEY; CDR2 reads SVGAGI. In nucleotides, the CDR3 is TGTGCCAGCAGCCCGACAGGGGTATACTATGGCTACACCTTC. As protein: CASSPTGVYYGYTF.

The V and J genes are TRBV18 and TRBJ2-2; tentative D call: TRBD2 (7 bases). Trimming stripped 2 bases from V and 7 bases from J, with 14 bases between. Looked up from germline, CDR1 is KGHSH and CDR2 is LQKENI. The CDR3 contains 15 residues. CDR3 nucleotides: TGTGCCAGCTCACCAGGGGGGGCCACGAGCGGGGAGCTGTTTTTT. Translated: CASSPGGATSGELFF. The complete variable domain, with remaining parts taken from reference TRBV18 and TRBJ2-2, reads NAGVMQNPRHLVRRRGQEARLRCSPMKGHSHVYWYRQLPEEGLKFMVYLQKENIIDESGMPKERFSAEFPKEGPSILRIQQVVRGDSAAYFCASSPGGATSGELFFGEGSRLTVL.

V is TRBV5-4 and J is TRBJ2-5, with TRBD2 matching 10 bases. The CDR3 contains 14 residues. With 4 bases clipped from V and 5 bases from J, the junction kept 5 bases outside the gene matches. Per the germline V gene, CDR1 is SGHNT and CDR2 is YYREEE (reference sequence). The CDR3 nucleotides are TGTGCCAGCAGCAGCGGGGGGGCCCCGGAGACCCAGTACTTC. This translates into CASSSGGAPETQYF.

This chain links TRBV24-1 with TRBJ2-3; TRBD2 agrees at 11 bases. The CDR3 loop spans 16 amino acids. J lost 2 bases, V lost 6 bases, and 6 bases had no gene match. Looked up from germline, CDR1 is KGHDR and CDR2 is SFDVKD. CDR3 in amino acids: CATSPRLAGLTDTQYF. For the CDR3, the DNA is TGTGCCACCAGTCCCAGACTAGCGGGGCTCACAGATACGCAGTATTTT.

The chain combines TRBV11-2 with TRBJ1-2; D not resolved. Deletions cut 5 bases from V and 10 bases from J, with 20 bases between. CDR3 length: 14 residues. Germline CDR1 and CDR2: SGHAT and FQNNGV. The CDR3 here is CASSERPTPPYYTF. The CDR3, as DNA: TGTGCCAGCAGCGAGCGGCCGACCCCACCCTACTACACCTTC.

This chain joins TRBV7-9 and TRBJ1-1, with D tentatively TRBD1 (6 bases). This CDR3 has 15 residues. The germline CDR1 and CDR2 sequences are SEHNR and FQNEAQ (reference sequence). Trimming stripped 5 bases from V and 0 bases from J, with 13 bases between. The CDR3 region is CASSVARGVNTEAFF. CDR3 DNA sequence: TGTGCCAGCAGCGTTGCAAGGGGGGTGAACACTGAAGCTTTCTTT.

In its sample, this clone was seen once. The chain carries TRBV27 and TRBJ2-5; tentative D call: TRBD1 (6 bases). V was shortened by 3 bases and J by 5 bases, with 13 bases between the two germline ends. The CDR3 runs 14 residues. Germline CDR1 reads MNHEY; CDR2 reads SMNVEV (reference sequence). CDR3 residues: CASSLGATPETQYF. Written as DNA, the CDR3 is TGTGCCAGCAGTTTGGGGGCGACCCCGGAGACCCAGTACTTC.

The rearrangement joins TRBV7-2 to TRBJ1-2; 7 positions agree with TRBD1. There are 15 residues in the CDR3. Looked up from germline, CDR1 is SGHTA and CDR2 is FQGNSA. After removal of 4 bases from V and 5 bases from J, the junction contained 10 bases not matched to a gene. The CDR3 sequence: CASSYSTTGMYGYTF. The CDR3 region has the DNA TGTGCCAGCAGCTATAGTACGACAGGGATGTATGGCTACACCTTC.

The chain joins TRBV5-1 to TRBJ1-1, with 11 bases identical to TRBD1. The CDR3 is 14 amino acids. Germline lookup yields CDR1 SGHRS and CDR2 YFSETQ. J lost 4 bases, V lost 5 bases, and 4 bases had no gene match. CDR3 loop: CASREGTGGTEAFF. In DNA, the CDR3 is TGCGCCAGCAGAGAAGGGACAGGGGGCACTGAAGCTTTCTTT.

This chain links TRBV4-2 with TRBJ2-7; D gene unclear. Germline CDR1 LGHNA, CDR2 YNFKEQ. V lost 0 bases, J lost 0 bases, and 9 bases lay in between. This CDR3 contains 15 residues. CDR3: CASSQDRSASYEQYF. The CDR3 DNA follows: TGTGCCAGCAGCCAAGATCGCAGCGCCTCCTACGAGCAGTACTTC.

This clone was picked up one time. The gene calls are TRBV6-6 and TRBJ2-3, with D possibly being TRBD1 (5 bases). Trimming stripped 4 bases from V and 0 bases from J, with 11 bases between. This CDR3 region has 15 residues. Germline CDR1 reads MNHNY; CDR2 reads SVGAGI (reference sequence). In nucleotides, the CDR3 is TGTGCCAGCAGTTCTTTAGGGGCCAGCACAGATACGCAGTATTTT. It is translated as CASSSLGASTDTQYF.